Presented here are 17 T cell receptor beta chains from one specimen sequenced in a study of T cell responses to AZD1222 COVID-19 vaccine (dated by TCRdb to the early 2020s). Preparation of the library involved the immunoSEQ multiplex PCR assay. In its TCRdb copy, this immuneACCESS table keeps in-frame sequences only and misses some clones. Where compared with another copy, unresolved V genes explain less than half of these, and the others have no known cause. The sample table shows about 110,000 clones, and roughly 90% are seen once. Roughly 3.2% of the sample belongs to the ten largest clones. The time point label of this sample denotes: baseline before first vaccination. The treatment or condition label corresponds to: meningococcal conjugate vaccine given as trial control. The source was peripheral blood, collected on day 0 of MenACWY control vaccination. These receptors all stem from an adult in good health.

The chain combines TRBV14 with TRBJ1-4, with D tentatively TRBD1 (5 bases). Germline CDR1 SGHDN, CDR2 FVKESK. This CDR3 has 15 amino acids. Trimming took 1 base from V and 8 from J, leaving 14 bases between them. The CDR3 sequence: CASSQGGTVGEKLFF. The CDR3, as DNA: TGTGCCAGCAGCCAAGGGGGGACCGTCGGGGAAAAACTGTTTTTT.

This clone has a single count. The CDR3 loop is CASSLASREGGGAEAFF. In nucleotides, the CDR3 is TGTGCCAGCAGCTTAGCTAGCAGGGAAGGGGGTGGGGCTGAAGCTTTCTTT. This sequence joins TRBV7-2 and TRBJ1-1, with D possibly TRBD1 on 6 matching bases. The CDR3 runs to 17 residues. Trimming cost V 0 bases and J 6 bases, with 20 bases left between them. Germline V CDR1 and CDR2: SGHTA, FQGNSA. The whole variable domain, remainder taken from reference TRBV7-2 and TRBJ1-1, is GAGVSQSPSNKVTEKGKDVELRCDPISGHTALYWYRQSLGQGLEFLIYFQGNSAPDKSGLPSDRFSAERTGGSVSTLTIQRTQQEDSAVYLCASSLASREGGGAEAFFGQGTRLTVV.

This sequence joins TRBV19 and TRBJ2-7; 8 bases are shared with TRBD2. V lost 10 bases and J lost 0; bases outside the gene matches: 5. Germline CDR1 reads LNHDA; CDR2 reads SQIVND (reference sequence). The CDR3 extends over 13 amino acids. CDR3 amino acids: CATRRGVSYEQYF. Here the CDR3 DNA reads TGTGCCACTCGGCGGGGGGTCTCCTACGAGCAGTACTTC.

The chain employs TRBV28 and TRBJ1-2; 8 bases align to TRBD1. The CDR3 contains 15 residues. V was pared by 3 bases and J by 7 bases, with 10 bases of the junction left unmatched. Germline CDR1 and CDR2: MDHEN and SYDVKM. The CDR3 DNA reads as TGTGCCAGCAGTTTCACGGACAGGGTTCGGGGTGGCTACACCTTC. It encodes CASSFTDRVRGGYTF.

V usage is TRBV4-1 and J usage is TRBJ1-3, with no clear D. Germline V gives CDR1 MGHRA, CDR2 YSYEKL. The CDR3 has 14 amino acids. V was cut by 3 bases and J by 0 bases, with 6 bases left in between. This CDR3 reads CASSQLSSGNTIYF. DNA for the CDR3: TGCGCCAGCAGCCAGTTGAGCTCTGGAAACACCATATATTTT.

CDR3 residues: CASSPDGDGELFF. CDR3 in DNA: TGTGCCAGCTCACCAGACGGGGACGGGGAGCTGTTTTTT. This chain uses TRBV18 with TRBJ2-2; D is perhaps TRBD2 (5 bases). Trimming took 2 bases from V and 7 from J, leaving 8 bases between them. CDR1 is KGHSH and CDR2 is LQKENI in the germline V gene. This CDR3 contains 13 residues.

This sequence joins TRBV11-2 and TRBJ1-2; 8 positions agree with TRBD1. This CDR3 is built from 13 residues. With V trimmed by 1 base and J by 8 bases, 3 bases remained unmatched. Germline assignment: CDR1 SGHAT and CDR2 FQNNGV. The CDR3, as DNA: TGTGCCAGCAGCTTAGGGGCAGGGGGCGGCTACACCTTC. Protein sequence: CASSLGAGGGYTF.

The J gene is TRBJ1-5, the V gene TRBV2; D is possibly TRBD1 (6 bases). Germline CDR1 reads SNHLY; CDR2 reads FYNNEI. This CDR3 is built from 14 residues. V gave up 7 bases and J gave up 6 bases, with 16 bases separating them. CDR3 DNA sequence: TGTGCCAGCATCTCCGACGGGGGGCGTCAGCCCCAGCATTTT. The encoded protein is CASISDGGRQPQHF. The variable domain in full, completed from reference TRBV2 and TRBJ1-5, reads EPEVTQTPSHQVTQMGQEVILRCVPISNHLYFYWYRQILGQKVEFLVSFYNNEISEKSEIFDDQFSVERPDGSNFTLKIRSTKLEDSAMYFCASISDGGRQPQHFGDGTRLSIL.

This clone was recorded only once. The gene calls are TRBV28 and TRBJ1-2; D possibly corresponds to TRBD1 (5 bases). Germline CDR1 MDHEN, CDR2 SYDVKM. This CDR3 is built from 15 residues. Trimming removed 6 bases from V and 4 bases from J, with 18 bases in between. The DNA of the CDR3 is TGTGCCAGCAGACCACTACGAGCGGGGCCCTATGGCTACACCTTC. Amino acids: CASRPLRAGPYGYTF.

This clone has only one observation. This chain uses TRBV4-2 with TRBJ1-1, with unresolved D. Germline loops: CDR1 LGHNA, CDR2 YNFKEQ. The CDR3 has 15 amino acids. The V end was cut by 1 base, the J end by 4 bases, with 13 bases between. The CDR3 nucleotides read TGTGCCAGCAGCCAAGCCACACTTCCCCTCACTGAAGCTTTCTTT. This gives the protein CASSQATLPLTEAFF.

The chain uses TRBV28 and TRBJ1-1, with unresolved D. The germline CDR1 and CDR2 sequences are MDHEN and SYDVKM. V lost 3 bases and J lost 1, with 9 bases in between. The CDR3 runs to 14 residues. The CDR3, as DNA: TGTGCCAGCAGTTTTATCCCCCAGAACACTGAAGCTTTCTTT. Its translation: CASSFIPQNTEAFF.

V and J are TRBV4-3 and TRBJ2-5; no firm D call. CDR3 size: 14 residues. The V gene lost 1 base and the J gene lost 3 bases, with 9 bases spanning the gap. From germline, CDR1 is LGHNA and CDR2 YSLEER. CDR3 amino acids: CASSQGLYKETQYF. The CDR3 DNA is TGCGCCAGCAGCCAAGGGCTCTACAAAGAGACCCAGTACTTC.

This rearrangement joins TRBV10-3 to TRBJ1-2; 9 bases agree with TRBD1. CDR1 is ENHRY, CDR2 SYGVKD, per germline. The CDR3 has 14 amino acids. V trimming: 6 bases; J trimming: 1 base; junction bases outside the gene matches: 3. As DNA, the CDR3 is TGTGCCATCAGCCGGGACAGGGATAACTATGGCTACACCTTC. Its translation: CAISRDRDNYGYTF.

This sequence joins TRBV27 and TRBJ1-1; D perhaps matches TRBD1 (6 bases). Trimming took off 6 bases at V and 7 bases at J, with 15 bases between the two ends. The CDR3 length is 13 residues. Per the germline V gene, CDR1 is MNHEY and CDR2 is SMNVEV (reference sequence). The CDR3 loop is CASSLAGAGEAFF. The CDR3 DNA reads as TGTGCCAGCAGCCTAGCGGGGGCTGGTGAAGCTTTCTTT.

The V and J genes are TRBV7-9 and TRBJ1-1; D possibly corresponds to TRBD1 (6 bases). This CDR3 is built from 13 residues. From germline, CDR1 is SEHNR and CDR2 FQNEAQ (reference sequence). V lost 1 base to trimming and J lost 5 bases, with 8 bases between them. CDR3 nucleotide sequence: TGTGCCAGCAGCTTAGGCGGGACAACTGAAGCTTTCTTT. Amino acids: CASSLGGTTEAFF. The full variable domain, in which reference TRBV7-9 and TRBJ1-1 provide the parts outside the CDR3, is DTGVSQNPRHKITKRGQNVTFRCDPISEHNRLYWYRQTLGQGPEFLTYFQNEAQLEKSRLLSDRFSAERPKGSFSTLEIQRTEQGDSAMYLCASSLGGTTEAFFGQGTRLTVV.

The chain has TRBV7-2 and TRBJ1-1; D ambiguous. The germline CDR1 and CDR2 sequences are SGHTA and FQGNSA. Trimming left V 2 bases short and J 6 bases short, with 10 bases between. This CDR3 spans 13 amino acids. CDR3 DNA: TGTGCCAGCAGCTTAAGAGTGAGGTCTGAAGCTTTCTTT. Protein: CASSLRVRSEAFF.

J is TRBJ1-1 and V is TRBV6-5; no firm D call. The CDR3 sequence is 12 residues long. The germline V gene encodes CDR1 MNHEY and CDR2 SVGAGI. Trimming removed 2 bases at V and 3 bases at J, with 4 bases between. In DNA form, the CDR3 reads TGTGCCAGCAGTTACAGGGACACTGAAGCTTTCTTT. The encoded protein is CASSYRDTEAFF.